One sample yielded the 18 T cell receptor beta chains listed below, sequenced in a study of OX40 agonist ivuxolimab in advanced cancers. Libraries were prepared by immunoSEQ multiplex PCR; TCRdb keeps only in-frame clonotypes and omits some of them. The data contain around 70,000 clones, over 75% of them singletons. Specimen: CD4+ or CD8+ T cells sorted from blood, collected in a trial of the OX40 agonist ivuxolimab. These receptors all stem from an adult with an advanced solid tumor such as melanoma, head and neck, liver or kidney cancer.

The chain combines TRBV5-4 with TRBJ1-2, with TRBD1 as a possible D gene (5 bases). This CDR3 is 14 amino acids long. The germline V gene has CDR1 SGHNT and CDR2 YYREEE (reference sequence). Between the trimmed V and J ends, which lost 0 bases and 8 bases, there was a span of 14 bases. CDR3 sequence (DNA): TGTGCCAGCAGCTTGGGCAAAACCAAGGGGGGCTACACCTTC. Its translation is CASSLGKTKGGYTF.

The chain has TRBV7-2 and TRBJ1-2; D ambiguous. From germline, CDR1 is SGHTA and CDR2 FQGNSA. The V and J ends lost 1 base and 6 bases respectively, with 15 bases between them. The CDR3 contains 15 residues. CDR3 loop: CASSLENRGRDGYTF. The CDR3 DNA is TGTGCCAGCAGCTTAGAAAATAGAGGAAGGGATGGCTACACCTTC.

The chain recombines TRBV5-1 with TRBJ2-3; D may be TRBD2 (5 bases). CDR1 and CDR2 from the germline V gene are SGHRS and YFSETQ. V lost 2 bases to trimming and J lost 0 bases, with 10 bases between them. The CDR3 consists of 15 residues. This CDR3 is CASSFRLHSTDTQYF. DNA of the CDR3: TGCGCCAGCAGCTTCCGACTACATAGCACAGATACGCAGTATTTT.

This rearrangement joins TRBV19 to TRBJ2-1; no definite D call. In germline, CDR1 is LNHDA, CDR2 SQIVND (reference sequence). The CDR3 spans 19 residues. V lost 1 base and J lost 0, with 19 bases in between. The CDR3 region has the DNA TGTGCCAGTAGTATAGTATATAGGTGGGGATCGAGCTCCTACAATGAGCAGTTCTTC. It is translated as CASSIVYRWGSSSYNEQFF.

In nucleotides, the CDR3 is TGTGCCAGCAGCTCAAACAGGGGCACAGATACGCAGTATTTT. This codes for CASSSNRGTDTQYF. The gene calls are TRBV11-2 and TRBJ2-3; perhaps TRBD1 as D (6 bases). Between the trimmed V and J ends, which lost 4 bases and 1 base, there was a span of 9 bases. CDR3 length: 14 residues. CDR1 is SGHAT and CDR2 is FQNNGV in the germline V gene.

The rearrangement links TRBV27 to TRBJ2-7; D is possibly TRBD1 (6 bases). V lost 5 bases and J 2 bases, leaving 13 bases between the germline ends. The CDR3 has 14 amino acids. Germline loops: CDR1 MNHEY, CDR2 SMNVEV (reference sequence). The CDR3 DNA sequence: TGTGCCAGCAGTCGCTACAGGGACACCTACGAGCAGTACTTC. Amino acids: CASSRYRDTYEQYF.

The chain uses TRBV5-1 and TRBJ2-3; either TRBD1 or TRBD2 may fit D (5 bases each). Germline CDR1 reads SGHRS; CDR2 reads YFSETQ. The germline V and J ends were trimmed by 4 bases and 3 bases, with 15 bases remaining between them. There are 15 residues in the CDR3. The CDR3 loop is CASSTLRGLTDTQYF. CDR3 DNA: TGCGCCAGCAGCACGCTGAGGGGCTTGACAGATACGCAGTATTTT.

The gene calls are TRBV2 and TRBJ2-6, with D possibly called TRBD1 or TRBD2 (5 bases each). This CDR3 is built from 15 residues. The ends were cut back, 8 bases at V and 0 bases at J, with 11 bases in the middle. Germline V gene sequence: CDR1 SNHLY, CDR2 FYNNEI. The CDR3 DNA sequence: TGTGCCAGCGGGGGTGAGAACTCTGGGGCCAACGTCCTGACTTTC. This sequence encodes CASGGENSGANVLTF.

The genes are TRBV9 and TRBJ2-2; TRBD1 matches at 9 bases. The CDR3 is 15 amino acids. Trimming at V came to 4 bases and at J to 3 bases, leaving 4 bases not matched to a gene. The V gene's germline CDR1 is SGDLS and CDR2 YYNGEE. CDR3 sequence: CASSLQGAYTGELFF. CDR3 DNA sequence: TGTGCCAGCAGCCTACAGGGGGCCTACACCGGGGAGCTGTTTTTT.

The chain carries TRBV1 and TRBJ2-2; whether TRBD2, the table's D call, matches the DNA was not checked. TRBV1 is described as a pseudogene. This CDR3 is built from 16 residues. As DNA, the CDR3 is TGCACCAGCAGACCTCTAGCGGGAGGGACCACCGGGGAGCTGTTTTTT. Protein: CTSRPLAGGTTGELFF.

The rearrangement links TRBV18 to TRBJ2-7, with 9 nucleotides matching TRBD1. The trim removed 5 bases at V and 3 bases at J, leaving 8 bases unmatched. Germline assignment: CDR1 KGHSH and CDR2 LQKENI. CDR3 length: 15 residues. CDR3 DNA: TGTGCCAGCTCAGAGGGACAGGGAACATACTACGAGCAGTACTTC. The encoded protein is CASSEGQGTYYEQYF. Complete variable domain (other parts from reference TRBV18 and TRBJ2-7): NAGVMQNPRHLVRRRGQEARLRCSPMKGHSHVYWYRQLPEEGLKFMVYLQKENIIDESGMPKERFSAEFPKEGPSILRIQQVVRGDSAAYFCASSEGQGTYYEQYFGPGTRLTVT.

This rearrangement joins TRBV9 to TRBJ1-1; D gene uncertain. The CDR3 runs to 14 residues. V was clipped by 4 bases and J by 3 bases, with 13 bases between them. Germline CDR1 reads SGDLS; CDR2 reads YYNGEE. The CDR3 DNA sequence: TGTGCCAGCAGCCCAGAGGCAAGGGACACTGAAGCTTTCTTT. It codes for CASSPEARDTEAFF.

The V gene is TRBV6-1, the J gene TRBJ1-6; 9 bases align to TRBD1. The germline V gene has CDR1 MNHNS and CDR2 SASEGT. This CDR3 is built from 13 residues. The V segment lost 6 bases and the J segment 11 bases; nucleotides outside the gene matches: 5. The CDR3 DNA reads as TGTGCCAGCAGCGGGACAGGGTGGGCACCCCTCCACTTT. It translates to CASSGTGWAPLHF.

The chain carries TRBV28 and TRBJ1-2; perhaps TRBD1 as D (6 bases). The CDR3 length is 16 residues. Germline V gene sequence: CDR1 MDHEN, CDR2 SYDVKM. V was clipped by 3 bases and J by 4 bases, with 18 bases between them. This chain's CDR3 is CASSFPGAGMFYGYTF. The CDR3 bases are TGTGCCAGCAGTTTTCCGGGGGCAGGGATGTTCTATGGCTACACCTTC.

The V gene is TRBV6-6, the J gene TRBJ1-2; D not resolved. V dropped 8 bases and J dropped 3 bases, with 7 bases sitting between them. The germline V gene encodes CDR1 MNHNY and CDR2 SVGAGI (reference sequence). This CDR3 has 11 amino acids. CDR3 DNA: TGTGCCAGCGGTAGGGACTATGGCTACACCTTC. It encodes CASGRDYGYTF.

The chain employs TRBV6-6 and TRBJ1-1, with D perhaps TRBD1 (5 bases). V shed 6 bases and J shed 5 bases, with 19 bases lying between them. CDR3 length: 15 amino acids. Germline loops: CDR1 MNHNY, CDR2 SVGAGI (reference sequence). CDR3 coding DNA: TGTGCCAGCAGGCTGTATCAGGGCTTAGGGACTGAAGCTTTCTTT. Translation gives CASRLYQGLGTEAFF.

The CDR3 region has the DNA TGTGCCAGCAGCTTAGCGGGAACAATAGCTAACTATGGCTACACCTTC. Translating it yields CASSLAGTIANYGYTF. The chain employs TRBV7-9 and TRBJ1-2; D not certain. CDR3 size: 16 residues. Germline-derived CDR1 and CDR2 are SEHNR and FQNEAQ (reference sequence). Trimming took 0 bases from V and 0 from J, leaving 11 bases between them.

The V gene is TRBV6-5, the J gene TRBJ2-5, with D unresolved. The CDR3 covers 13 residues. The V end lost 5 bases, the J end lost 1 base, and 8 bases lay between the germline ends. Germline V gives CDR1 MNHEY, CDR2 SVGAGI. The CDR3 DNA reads TGTGCCAGCAGTGATAACAGCCAAGAGACCCAGTACTTC. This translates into CASSDNSQETQYF.